These 26 T cell receptor beta chains originate from one sample sequenced in a study of PD-1 blockade in mismatch repair-deficient tumors. Assay: immunoSEQ multiplex PCR; the TCRdb copy retains only in-frame clones and omits some. Here the sample spans about 66,000 clones, more than 75% being singletons. Specimen: peripheral blood, collected 2 weeks after starting pembrolizumab. These receptors all stem from an adult with mismatch repair-deficient cancer.

The chain couples TRBV6-1 to TRBJ1-4; D unclear. CDR3 length: 15 amino acids. V was pared by 4 bases and J by 8 bases, with 17 bases between. Germline V CDR1 and CDR2: MNHNS, SASEGT. CDR3 amino acids: CASSANRVQREKLFF. The CDR3 bases are TGTGCCAGCAGTGCGAACCGGGTCCAGAGGGAAAAACTGTTTTTT.

The gene calls are TRBV15 and TRBJ1-2; maybe TRBD1 (6 bases). The germline V gene has CDR1 LNHNV and CDR2 YYDKDF (reference sequence). The CDR3 contains 15 residues. V shed 3 bases and J shed 8 bases, with 19 bases lying between them. The CDR3: CATSRGETGILGYTF. For the CDR3, the DNA is TGTGCCACCAGCAGGGGAGAGACAGGAATCTTAGGCTACACCTTC.

The chain recombines TRBV2 with TRBJ2-3, with 10 bases that match TRBD2. This CDR3 spans 14 amino acids. Trimming cost V 6 bases and J 5 bases; bases outside gene matches: 5. Germline values: CDR1 SNHLY, CDR2 FYNNEI. The CDR3 loop is CASSVGLAIDTQYF. Written as DNA, the CDR3 is TGTGCCAGCAGCGTGGGACTAGCGATAGATACGCAGTATTTT.

The genes are TRBV29-1 and TRBJ2-2, with D possibly being TRBD1 (5 bases). CDR1 and CDR2 from the germline V gene are SQVTM and ANQGSEA. The CDR3 spans 13 residues. V dropped 7 bases and J dropped 0 bases, with 9 bases sitting between them. The CDR3 reads CSGGHTNTGELFF. As DNA, the CDR3 is TGCAGCGGCGGACATACGAACACCGGGGAGCTGTTTTTT.

V gene TRBV9 combines with J gene TRBJ1-5; D is perhaps TRBD1 (6 bases). The V gene's germline CDR1 is SGDLS and CDR2 YYNGEE. The CDR3 sequence is 17 residues long. Trimming pared 3 bases from V and 1 base from J, leaving 17 bases between. The CDR3: CASSALRGRFSNQPQHF. The CDR3 nucleotides are TGTGCCAGCAGCGCCCTGAGGGGGAGGTTCAGCAATCAGCCCCAGCATTTT.

This clone came up a few times. This chain connects TRBV7-3 to TRBJ2-1, with 7 bases fitting TRBD1. CDR1 SGHTA and CDR2 FQGTGA come from the germline V gene. With 2 bases clipped from V and 5 bases from J, the junction kept 9 bases outside the gene matches. The CDR3 sequence is 16 residues long. CDR3 sequence reads: CASSLGATGVHNEQFF. The CDR3 DNA reads as TGTGCCAGCAGCTTAGGGGCAACAGGGGTACACAATGAGCAGTTCTTC.

The V and J genes are TRBV6-5 and TRBJ1-5, with TRBD1 identical over 10 bases. This CDR3 is built from 13 residues. J lost 7 bases, V lost 6 bases, and 3 bases had no gene match. Germline V CDR1 and CDR2: MNHEY, SVGAGI. CDR3 region: CASSGQGGQPQHF. CDR3 sequence (DNA): TGTGCCAGCAGCGGACAGGGGGGGCAGCCCCAGCATTTT.

The chain links TRBV10-3 to TRBJ2-7; 8 nucleotides match TRBD2. This CDR3 has 13 amino acids. CDR1 and CDR2 (germline): ENHRY, SYGVKD. The V segment lost 8 bases and the J segment 2 bases; nucleotides outside the gene matches: 5. CDR3 amino acids: CAILTSETYEQYF. CDR3 in DNA: TGTGCCATCTTGACTAGCGAGACCTACGAGCAGTACTTC.

The chain is built from TRBV5-6 and TRBJ1-1; no clear D. The CDR3 spans 15 residues. Trimming cost V 4 bases and J 1 base, with 14 bases left between them. The germline gives CDR1 SGHDT, CDR2 YYEEEE. The CDR3 nucleotides are TGTGCCAGCAGCATTGCTGGAACGCCGAACACTGAAGCTTTCTTT. Translation: CASSIAGTPNTEAFF.

This clone has more than one count but fewer than ten. The rearrangement uses TRBV5-4 and TRBJ2-7; 10 bases are shared with TRBD2. The CDR3 consists of 15 residues. The V segment lost 3 bases and the J segment 2 bases; nucleotides outside the gene matches: 5. From germline, CDR1 is SGHNT and CDR2 YYREEE (reference sequence). CDR3 in DNA: TGTGCCAGCAGCTCCAGCGGGAGGGCCGCCTACGAGCAGTACTTC. It translates to CASSSSGRAAYEQYF.

The rearrangement joins TRBV5-1 to TRBJ2-5, with 14 bases fitting TRBD2. This CDR3 spans 16 amino acids. Trimming took 4 bases from V and 5 from J; bases not matched to a gene: 7. Per the germline V gene, CDR1 is SGHRS and CDR2 is YFSETQ. CDR3 protein: CASSRGLAGGAETQYF. CDR3 coding DNA: TGCGCCAGCAGCCGAGGACTAGCGGGAGGAGCCGAGACCCAGTACTTC.

The chain joins TRBV6-4 to TRBJ1-1; D not resolved. This CDR3 region has 13 residues. Per the germline V gene, CDR1 is MRHNA and CDR2 is SNTAGT. Trimming took 3 bases from V and 4 from J, leaving 9 bases between them. CDR3 sequence reads: CASSEEGGTEAFF. CDR3 DNA sequence: TGTGCCAGCAGTGAGGAGGGCGGCACTGAAGCTTTCTTT.

The V and J genes are TRBV5-1 and TRBJ2-7; TRBD2 matches at 14 bases. With V trimmed by 8 bases and J by 3 bases, 7 bases remained unmatched. CDR1 SGHRS and CDR2 YFSETQ come from the germline V gene. This CDR3 region has 15 residues. DNA for the CDR3: TGCGCCAGTGCCGGGACTAGCGGGAGTAACTACGAGCAGTACTTC. Translated, it gives CASAGTSGSNYEQYF.

This clone has just a few counts. The CDR3, as DNA: TGTGCCAGCAGCTTCCTTTGGGAACTAGGGGACAGGTGGGATGAGCAGTTCTTC. Its protein product is CASSFLWELGDRWDEQFF. This chain uses TRBV9 with TRBJ2-1; 8 bases agree with TRBD1. J lost 8 bases, V lost 4 bases, and 20 bases had no gene match. Germline loops: CDR1 SGDLS, CDR2 YYNGEE. The CDR3 consists of 18 residues. Complete variable domain (other parts from reference TRBV9 and TRBJ2-1): DSGVTQTPKHLITATGQRVTLRCSPRSGDLSVYWYQQSLDQGLQFLIQYYNGEERAKGNILERFSAQQFPDLHSELNLSSLELGDSALYFCASSFLWELGDRWDEQFFGPGTRLTVL.

The rearrangement joins TRBV29-1 to TRBJ2-5; D gene uncertain. The V gene's germline CDR1 is SQVTM and CDR2 ANQGSEA. This CDR3 has 12 residues. V lost 7 bases, J lost 5 bases, and 14 bases lay in between. The CDR3 coding sequence is TGCAGCGCTGGGTCGTGGATGGAGACCCAGTACTTC. Its translation: CSAGSWMETQYF. The variable domain in full, with the rest retrieved from reference TRBV29-1 and TRBJ2-5, is SAVISQKPSRDICQRGTSLTIQCQVDSQVTMMFWYRQQPGQSLTLIATANQGSEATYESGFVIDKFPISRPNLTFSTLTVSNMSPEDSSIYLCSAGSWMETQYFGPGTRLLVL.

This chain uses TRBV4-2 with TRBJ1-3, with a possible D match to TRBD1 (5 bases). V dropped 0 bases and J dropped 0 bases, with 12 bases sitting between them. This CDR3 spans 17 amino acids. Germline V lookup: CDR1 LGHNA, CDR2 YNFKEQ. The DNA of the CDR3 is TGTGCCAGCAGCCAAGATTGGCAGGGACGCTCTGGAAACACCATATATTTT. This encodes CASSQDWQGRSGNTIYF.

This clone was detected a few times. The chain carries TRBV20-1 and TRBJ1-1; no clear D. CDR3 length: 11 amino acids. CDR1 is DFQATT and CDR2 is SNEGSKA in the germline V gene (reference sequence). The germline V and J ends were trimmed by 8 bases and 3 bases, with 10 bases remaining between them. This CDR3 is CSRGSYTEAFF. In nucleotides, the CDR3 is TGCAGTAGAGGTTCGTACACTGAAGCTTTCTTT.

The J gene is TRBJ1-1, the V gene TRBV5-4; a weak D match, TRBD1 (5 bases). The CDR3 contains 15 residues. V was pared by 2 bases and J by 1 base, with 12 bases between. The germline V gene encodes CDR1 SGHNT and CDR2 YYREEE (reference sequence). CDR3 protein: CASSFSIGGNTEAFF. The CDR3 DNA follows: TGTGCCAGCAGCTTTAGTATTGGGGGGAACACTGAAGCTTTCTTT.

The chain combines TRBV25-1 with TRBJ2-5; D is undetermined. Germline lookup yields CDR1 MGHDK and CDR2 SYGVNS. The V and J ends lost 3 bases and 5 bases respectively, with 13 bases between them. The CDR3 totals 14 residues. The chain's CDR3 is CASSDPVWVETQYF. In nucleotides, the CDR3 is TGTGCCAGCAGTGACCCCGTTTGGGTGGAGACCCAGTACTTC. The full variable domain, in which reference TRBV25-1 and TRBJ2-5 provide the parts outside the CDR3, is EADIYQTPRYLVIGTGKKITLECSQTMGHDKMYWYQQDPGMELHLIHYSYGVNSTEKGDLSSESTVSRIRTEHFPLTLESARPSHTSQYLCASSDPVWVETQYFGPGTRLLVL.

V usage is TRBV5-1 and J usage is TRBJ1-1; perhaps TRBD1 as D (6 bases). CDR3 length: 14 amino acids. In germline, CDR1 is SGHRS, CDR2 YFSETQ. The V and J ends lost 0 bases and 11 bases respectively, with 17 bases between them. Here the CDR3 reads CASSLGQAPTRAFF. The CDR3 nucleotides are TGCGCCAGCAGCTTGGGACAGGCTCCTACGAGGGCTTTCTTT.

The chain combines TRBV11-2 with TRBJ2-5; tentative D call: TRBD2 (6 bases). CDR1 SGHAT and CDR2 FQNNGV come from the germline V gene. V was trimmed by 1 base and J by 4 bases, leaving 10 bases between them. The CDR3 has 14 residues. The CDR3 DNA reads as TGTGCCAGCAGCTTAGGGGGGGTGTTAGAGACCCAGTACTTC. Residues: CASSLGGVLETQYF.

This clone was seen just once. The chain carries TRBV6-1 and TRBJ1-1; perhaps TRBD1 as D (5 bases). Germline loops: CDR1 MNHNS, CDR2 SASEGT. The germline V and J ends were trimmed by 1 base and 1 base, with 10 bases remaining between them. This CDR3 has 15 residues. CDR3 nucleotides: TGTGCCAGCAGTGAAGAGGTAGGGGAGAACACTGAAGCTTTCTTT. Translated, it gives CASSEEVGENTEAFF.

This clone was detected only once. The V gene is TRBV7-2, the J gene TRBJ2-1; unclear D gene. V shed 5 bases and J shed 7 bases, with 12 bases lying between them. Germline lookup yields CDR1 SGHTA and CDR2 FQGNSA. The CDR3 is made up of 13 amino acids. The CDR3 coding sequence is TGTGCCAGCAGCCCCGCGGTATGGAATGAGCAGTTCTTC. Its translation is CASSPAVWNEQFF. Together with reference TRBV7-2 and TRBJ2-1, the CDR3 gives the full variable domain: GAGVSQSPSNKVTEKGKDVELRCDPISGHTALYWYRQSLGQGLEFLIYFQGNSAPDKSGLPSDRFSAERTGGSVSTLTIQRTQQEDSAVYLCASSPAVWNEQFFGPGTRLTVL.

The chain joins TRBV11-1 to TRBJ2-3; TRBD2 matches 12 bases. CDR1 is SGHAT, CDR2 FQDESV, per germline (reference sequence). CDR3 length equals 15 residues. The J segment lost 3 bases and the V segment lost 2 bases, leaving 0 bases of the junction unmatched. CDR3 DNA sequence: TGTGCCAGCAGCTTACTAGCGGGAGGGACAGATACGCAGTATTTT. Residues: CASSLLAGGTDTQYF.

The table lists this clone with a few counts. The junction differs from germline at one of its ends, possibly a read error. The chain joins TRBV19 to TRBJ2-7; 7 bases are a match to TRBD1. This CDR3 comprises 13 residues. The germline gives CDR1 LNHDA, CDR2 SQIVND (reference sequence). The CDR3 spells CASSSPTGLDCCF. For the CDR3, the DNA is TGTGCCAGTAGTAGCCCGACAGGGTTGGATTGCTGCTTC.

The V and J genes are TRBV9 and TRBJ1-4; no clear D. CDR3 length: 16 residues. The germline gives CDR1 SGDLS, CDR2 YYNGEE. Deletions cut 4 bases from V and 5 bases from J, with 18 bases between. The DNA for the CDR3 is TGTGCCAGCAGCTTCACCCCGGCAGGCTTGAATGAAAAACTGTTTTTT. Residues: CASSFTPAGLNEKLFF.